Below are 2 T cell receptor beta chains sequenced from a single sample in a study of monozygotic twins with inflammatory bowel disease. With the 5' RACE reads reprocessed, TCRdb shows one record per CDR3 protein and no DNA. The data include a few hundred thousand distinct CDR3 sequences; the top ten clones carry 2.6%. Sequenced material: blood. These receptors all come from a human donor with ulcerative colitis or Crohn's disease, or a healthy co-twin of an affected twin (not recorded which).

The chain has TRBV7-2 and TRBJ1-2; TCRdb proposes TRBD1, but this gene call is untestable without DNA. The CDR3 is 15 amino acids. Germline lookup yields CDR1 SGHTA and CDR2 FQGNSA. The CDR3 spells CASSLVQGARDGYTF.

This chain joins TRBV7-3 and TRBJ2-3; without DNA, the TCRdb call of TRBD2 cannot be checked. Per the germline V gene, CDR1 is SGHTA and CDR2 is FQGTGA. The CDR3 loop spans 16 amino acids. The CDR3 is CASSLTTSGYTDTQYF.